This TCR beta chain is drawn from a study of regulatory T cells in long-lasting Graves disease. The overall study: Antithyroid drugs had been given to newly diagnosed Graves' patients for under 3 months.

Noted time point: newly diagnosed GD, antithyroid drugs for less than 3 months. Making the TCR library involved RNA that had been extracted from PBMCs. Many counts were recorded for this clonotype. The TCR beta library used iRepertoire HTBI primers with Arm-PCR amplification of CDR3. MiXCR, run by TCRdb on the multiplex PCR reads, gives a single entry per CDR3 protein. This sample carries approximately 460,000 distinct CDR3 sequences, approximately 16% of them seen once, and the ten largest clones take roughly 10%. V dropped 5 bases and J dropped 3; count of bases not matched to a gene: 9. Germline CDR1 and CDR2: SEHNR and FQNEAQ (reference sequence). There are 16 residues in the CDR3. These records were also assigned to another study, of T cells in Graves' hyperthyroidism and ophthalmopathy.

The receptor was derived from a woman between 25 and 40 years old with Graves disease. The chain links TRBV7-9 to TRBJ2-3; TRBD2 aligns across 9 bases. This material consisted of peripheral blood mononuclear cells (PBMCs), taken at new diagnosis, from a patient treated with antithyroid drugs. CDR3 residues: CASSDYGLARTDTQYF. CDR3 nucleotide sequence: TGTGCCAGCAGCGACTATGGACTAGCGAGAACAGATACGCAGTATTTT.